Described below is a single T cell receptor (beta chain) sequence and its context. The data belong to a study of metastatic and nonmetastatic thyroid tumors. Germline assignment: CDR1 SGHRS and CDR2 YFSETQ. V lost 4 bases to trimming and J lost 7 bases; unmatched junction nucleotides: 8. This CDR3 contains 14 residues. Patients were all untreated before their thyroid surgery. Authors' processing steps: The authors used CDR3 differences across clinicopathological groups to build a distant-metastasis classifier for papillary thyroid cancer. MiXCR re-clonotyped the PCR reads for TCRdb. The V and J calls were not made by the authors but by TCRdb's processing. There are some 5,000 clones in the sample; about 31% occur only once, and approximately 10% lies in the top ten.

The chain carries TRBV5-1 and TRBJ1-2, with 9 bases that match TRBD1. The sequence came from a female donor with papillary thyroid cancer or a benign thyroid nodule (not recorded which). Some clones in this sample may be carry-over from other donors' samples. Sequences were obtained from adjacent normal tissue. The CDR3 DNA follows: TGCGCCAGCAGCGGTAGGACAGGGGACCGTGGCTACACCTTC. Amino acid sequence: CASSGRTGDRGYTF.